The clone carrying this T cell receptor beta chain was detected a few times. Antigen unknown. Each TCR cDNA library carried sample-specific barcodes on both ends. One entry per CDR3 protein, called by TCRdb with MiXCR from the 5' RACE reads. The sample carries 300,000 to 400,000 distinct CDR3 sequences, around 30% recorded once. The three twin pairs were reared together, likely meeting the same infections. This specimen belongs to a study of identical twins' blood T cells. Study conclusions and caveats: Environmental influences on twin similarity could not be excluded. Top TCRbeta clonotypes were shared more with twin than unrelated donors.

With 8 bases removed from V and 0 bases from J, the gap between germline ends came to 7 bases. The CDR3 is 11 amino acids. Germline V lookup: CDR1 DFQATT, CDR2 SNEGSKA (reference sequence). Sequenced input: PBMCs. The TCR originated in a woman aged 18 to 49 in good health. The chain recombines TRBV20-1 with TRBJ1-1; D call uncertain. The CDR3 nucleotides are TGCAGTAGCAGGCTGAACACTGAAGCTTTCTTT. This translates into CSSRLNTEAFF.